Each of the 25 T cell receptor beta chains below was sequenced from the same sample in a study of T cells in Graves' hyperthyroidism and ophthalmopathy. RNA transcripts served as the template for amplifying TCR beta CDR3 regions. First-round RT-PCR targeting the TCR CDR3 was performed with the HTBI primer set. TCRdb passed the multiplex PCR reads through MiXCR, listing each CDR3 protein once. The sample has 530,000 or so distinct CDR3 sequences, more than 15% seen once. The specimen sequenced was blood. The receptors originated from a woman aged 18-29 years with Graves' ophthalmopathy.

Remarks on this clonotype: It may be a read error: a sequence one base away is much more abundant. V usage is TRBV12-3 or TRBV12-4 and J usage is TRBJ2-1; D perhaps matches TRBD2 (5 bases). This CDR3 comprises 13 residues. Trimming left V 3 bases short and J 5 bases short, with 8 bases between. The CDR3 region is CASSFSVHNEQFF. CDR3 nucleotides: TGTGCCAGCAGTTTTAGCGTTCACAATGAGCAGTTCTTC.

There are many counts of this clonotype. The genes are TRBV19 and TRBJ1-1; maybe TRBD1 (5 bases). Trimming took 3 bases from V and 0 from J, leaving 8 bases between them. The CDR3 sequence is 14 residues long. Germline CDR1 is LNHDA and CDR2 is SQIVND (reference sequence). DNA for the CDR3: TGTGCCAGTAGTATTCTAGGGGTGAACACTGAAGCTTTCTTT. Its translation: CASSILGVNTEAFF.

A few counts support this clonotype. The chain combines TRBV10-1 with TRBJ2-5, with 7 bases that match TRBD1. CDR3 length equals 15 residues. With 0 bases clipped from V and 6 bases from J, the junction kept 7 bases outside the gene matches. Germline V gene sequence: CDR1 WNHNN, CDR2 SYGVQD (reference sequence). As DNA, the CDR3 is TGCGCCAGCAGTGAGTCAGCCGAGGGGGCGAAGACCCAGTACTTC. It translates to CASSESAEGAKTQYF.

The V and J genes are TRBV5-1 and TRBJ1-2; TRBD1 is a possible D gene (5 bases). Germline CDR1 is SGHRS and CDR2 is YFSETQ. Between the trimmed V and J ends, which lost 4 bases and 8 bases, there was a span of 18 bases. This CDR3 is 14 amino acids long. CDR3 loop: CASSADRPSQGYTF. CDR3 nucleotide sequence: TGCGCCAGCAGCGCCGACAGACCCTCACAGGGCTACACCTTC.

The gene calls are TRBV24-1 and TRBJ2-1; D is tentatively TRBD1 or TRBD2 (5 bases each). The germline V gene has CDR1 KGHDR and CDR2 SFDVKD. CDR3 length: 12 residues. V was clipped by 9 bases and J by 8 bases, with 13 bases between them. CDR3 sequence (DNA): TGTGCCACCGAGGACGAGGGGTATGAGCAGTTCTTC. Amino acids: CATEDEGYEQFF.

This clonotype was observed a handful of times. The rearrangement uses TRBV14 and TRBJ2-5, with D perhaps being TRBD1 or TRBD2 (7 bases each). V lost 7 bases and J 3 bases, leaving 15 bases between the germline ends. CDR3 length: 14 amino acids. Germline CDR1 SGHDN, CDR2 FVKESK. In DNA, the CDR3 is TGTGCCAGCAACCGACAGGGAGGGAAAGAGACCCAGTACTTC. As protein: CASNRQGGKETQYF.

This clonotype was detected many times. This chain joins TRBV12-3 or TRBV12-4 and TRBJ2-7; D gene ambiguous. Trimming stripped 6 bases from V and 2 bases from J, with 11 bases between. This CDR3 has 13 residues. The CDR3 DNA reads TGTGCCAGCAGCGCGGTCTATACCTACGAGCAGTACTTC. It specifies CASSAVYTYEQYF.

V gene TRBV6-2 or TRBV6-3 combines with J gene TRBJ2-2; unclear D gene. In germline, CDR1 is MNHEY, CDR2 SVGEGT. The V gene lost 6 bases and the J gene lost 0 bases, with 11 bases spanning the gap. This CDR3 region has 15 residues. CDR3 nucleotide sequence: TGTGCCAGCAGGAGAGACCCCGCGAACACCGGGGAGCTGTTTTTT. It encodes CASRRDPANTGELFF.

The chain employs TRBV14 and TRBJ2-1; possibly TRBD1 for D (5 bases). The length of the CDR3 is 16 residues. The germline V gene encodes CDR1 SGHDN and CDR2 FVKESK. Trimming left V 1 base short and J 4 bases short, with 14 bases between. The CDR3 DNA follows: TGTGCCAGCAGCCAAGGTGCACGCAGGGTATACAATGAGCAGTTCTTC. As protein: CASSQGARRVYNEQFF. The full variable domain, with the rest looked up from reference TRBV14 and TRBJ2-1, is EAGVTQFPSHSVIEKGQTVTLRCDPISGHDNLYWYRRVMGKEIKFLLHFVKESKQDESGMPNNRFLAERTGGTYSTLKVQPAELEDSGVYFCASSQGARRVYNEQFFGPGTRLTVL.

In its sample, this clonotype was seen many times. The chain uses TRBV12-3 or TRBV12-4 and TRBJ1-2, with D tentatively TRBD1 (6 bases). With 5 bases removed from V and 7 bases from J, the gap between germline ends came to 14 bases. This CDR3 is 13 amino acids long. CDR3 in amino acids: CASSPDSNLGYTF. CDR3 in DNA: TGTGCCAGCAGTCCGGACAGTAACCTTGGCTACACCTTC.

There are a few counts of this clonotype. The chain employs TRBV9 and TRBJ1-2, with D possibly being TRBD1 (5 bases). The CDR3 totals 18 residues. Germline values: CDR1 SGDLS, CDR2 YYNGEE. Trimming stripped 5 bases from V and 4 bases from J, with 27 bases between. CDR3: CASSDPGVGATLGYGYTF. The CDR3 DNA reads TGTGCCAGCAGTGACCCTGGTGTCGGGGCGACGCTCGGCTATGGCTACACCTTC.

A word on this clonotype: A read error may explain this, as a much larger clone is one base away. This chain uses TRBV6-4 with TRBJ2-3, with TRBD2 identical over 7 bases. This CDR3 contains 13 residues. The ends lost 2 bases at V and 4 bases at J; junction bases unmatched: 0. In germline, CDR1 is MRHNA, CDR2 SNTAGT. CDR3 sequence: CASSDRGADTQYF. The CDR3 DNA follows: TGTGCCAGCAGTGACCGGGGGGCAGATACGCAGTATTTT.

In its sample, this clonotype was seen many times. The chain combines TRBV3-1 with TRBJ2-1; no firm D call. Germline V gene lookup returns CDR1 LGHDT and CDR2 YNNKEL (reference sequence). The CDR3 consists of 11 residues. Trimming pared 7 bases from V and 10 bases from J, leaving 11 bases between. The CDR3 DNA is TGTGCCAGCAAGCTAGAGAACGAGCAGTTCTTC. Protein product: CASKLENEQFF.

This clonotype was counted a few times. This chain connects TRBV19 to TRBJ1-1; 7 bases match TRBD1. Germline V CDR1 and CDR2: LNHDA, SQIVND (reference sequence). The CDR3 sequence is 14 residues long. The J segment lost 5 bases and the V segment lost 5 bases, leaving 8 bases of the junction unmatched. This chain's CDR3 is CASSHRGEVTEAFF. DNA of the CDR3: TGTGCCAGTAGTCACAGGGGTGAAGTGACTGAAGCTTTCTTT.

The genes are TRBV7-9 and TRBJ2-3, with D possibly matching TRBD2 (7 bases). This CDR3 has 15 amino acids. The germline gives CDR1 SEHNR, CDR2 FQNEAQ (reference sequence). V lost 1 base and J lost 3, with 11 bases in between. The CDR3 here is CASSLDREGTDTQYF. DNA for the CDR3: TGTGCCAGCAGCTTAGACAGGGAGGGGACAGATACGCAGTATTTT.

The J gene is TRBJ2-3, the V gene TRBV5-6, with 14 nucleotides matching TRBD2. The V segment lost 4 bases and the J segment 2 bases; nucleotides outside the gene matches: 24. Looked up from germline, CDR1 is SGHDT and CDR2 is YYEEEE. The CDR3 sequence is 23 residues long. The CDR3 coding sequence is TGTGCCAGCAGCCCCATTGGGGCCTTTCCGGGACTAGCGGGAGTAGGGGACACAGATACGCAGTATTTT. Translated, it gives CASSPIGAFPGLAGVGDTDTQYF.

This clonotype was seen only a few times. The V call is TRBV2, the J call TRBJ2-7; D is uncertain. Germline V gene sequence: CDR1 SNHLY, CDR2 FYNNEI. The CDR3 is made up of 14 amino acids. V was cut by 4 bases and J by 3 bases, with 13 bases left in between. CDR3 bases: TGTGCCAGCAGTGCGGAGATCCCCCACTACGAGCAGTACTTC. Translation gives CASSAEIPHYEQYF. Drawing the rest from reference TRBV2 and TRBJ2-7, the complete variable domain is EPEVTQTPSHQVTQMGQEVILRCVPISNHLYFYWYRQILGQKVEFLVSFYNNEISEKSEIFDDQFSVERPDGSNFTLKIRSTKLEDSAMYFCASSAEIPHYEQYFGPGTRLTVT.

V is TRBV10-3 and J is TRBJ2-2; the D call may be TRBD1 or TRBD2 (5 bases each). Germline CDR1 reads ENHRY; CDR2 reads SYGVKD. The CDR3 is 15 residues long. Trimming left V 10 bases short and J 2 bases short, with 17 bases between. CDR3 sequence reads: CATARGRTNTGELFF. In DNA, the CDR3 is TGTGCCACGGCTCGGGGACGGACAAACACCGGGGAGCTGTTTTTT.

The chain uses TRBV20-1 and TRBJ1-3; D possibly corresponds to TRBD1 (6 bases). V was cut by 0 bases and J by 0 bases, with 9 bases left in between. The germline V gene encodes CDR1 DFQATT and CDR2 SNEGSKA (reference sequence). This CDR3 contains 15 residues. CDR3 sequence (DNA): TGCAGTGCTAGAGATGGCAGGGGCTCTGGAAACACCATATATTTT. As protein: CSARDGRGSGNTIYF.

DNA of the CDR3: TGTGCCAGCAGCCTCTATCCGGGACAGGGGGCCTCCTACGAGCAGTACTTC. It encodes CASSLYPGQGASYEQYF. The chain couples TRBV6-1 to TRBJ2-7; TRBD1 matches at 12 bases. With 6 bases clipped from V and 0 bases from J, the junction kept 9 bases outside the gene matches. CDR3 length: 17 residues. The V gene's germline CDR1 is MNHNS and CDR2 SASEGT.

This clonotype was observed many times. CDR3 amino acids: CASTLSPLLDQTQYF. Here the CDR3 DNA reads TGTGCCAGCACCCTGTCCCCTTTGCTAGATCAGACCCAGTACTTC. J is TRBJ2-5 and V is TRBV28; D ambiguous. The length of the CDR3 is 15 residues. Deletions cut 7 bases from V and 6 bases from J, with 21 bases between. The germline gives CDR1 MDHEN, CDR2 SYDVKM. Based on the CDR3 plus reference TRBV28 and TRBJ2-5, the full variable domain is DVKVTQSSRYLVKRTGEKVFLECVQDMDHENMFWYRQDPGLGLRLIYFSYDVKMKEKGDIPEGYSVSREKKERFSLILESASTNQTSMYLCASTLSPLLDQTQYFGPGTRLLVL.

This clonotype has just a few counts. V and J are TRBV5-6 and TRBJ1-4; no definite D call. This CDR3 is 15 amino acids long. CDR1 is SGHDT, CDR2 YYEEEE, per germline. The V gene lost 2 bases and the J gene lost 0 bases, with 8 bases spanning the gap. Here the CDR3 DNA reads TGTGCCAGCAGCTTCCTACAGCCAACTAATGAAAAACTGTTTTTT. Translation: CASSFLQPTNEKLFF. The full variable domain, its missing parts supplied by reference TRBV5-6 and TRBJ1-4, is DAGVTQSPTHLIKTRGQQVTLRCSPKSGHDTVSWYQQALGQGPQFIFQYYEEEERQRGNFPDRFSGHQFPNYSSELNVNALLLGDSALYLCASSFLQPTNEKLFFGSGTQLSVL.

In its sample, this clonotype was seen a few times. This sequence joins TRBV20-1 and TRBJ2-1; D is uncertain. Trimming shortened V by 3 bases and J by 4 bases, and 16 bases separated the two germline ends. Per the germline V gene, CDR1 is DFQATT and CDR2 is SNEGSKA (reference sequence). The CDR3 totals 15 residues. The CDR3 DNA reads TGCAGTGCTAGCACTTTCTGGTTGGGGTACAATGAGCAGTTCTTC. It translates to CSASTFWLGYNEQFF.

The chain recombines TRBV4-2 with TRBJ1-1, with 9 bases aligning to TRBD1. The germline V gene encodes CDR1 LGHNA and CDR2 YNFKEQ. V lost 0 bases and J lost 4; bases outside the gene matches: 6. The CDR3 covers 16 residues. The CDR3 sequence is CASSQDPQGAGTEAFF. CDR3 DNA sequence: TGTGCCAGCAGCCAAGATCCACAGGGGGCTGGCACTGAAGCTTTCTTT.

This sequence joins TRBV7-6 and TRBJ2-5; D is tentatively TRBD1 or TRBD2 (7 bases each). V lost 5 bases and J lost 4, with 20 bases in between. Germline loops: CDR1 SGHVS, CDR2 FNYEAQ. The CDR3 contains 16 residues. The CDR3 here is CASSPDRTGEGETQYF. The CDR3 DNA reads TGTGCCAGCAGCCCCGACCGAACAGGGGAGGGAGAGACCCAGTACTTC.